This TCR beta chain was recovered during a study of OX40 agonist ivuxolimab in advanced cancers. Some clones are missing from TCRdb's copy, which holds only in-frame ones; the method was immunoSEQ multiplex PCR. The data show 75,000 to 90,000 clones, with about 94% seen just once and 0.95% to 1.2% held by the top ten. The receptor's source is an adult with an advanced solid tumor such as melanoma, head and neck, liver or kidney cancer. This specimen consisted of CD4+ or CD8+ T cells sorted from blood, obtained in a trial of the OX40 agonist ivuxolimab.

CDR3 amino acids: CASGGFLTGEQYF. The CDR3 DNA reads as TGTGCCAGCGGGGGCTTTCTAACGGGGGAGCAGTACTTC. The J gene is TRBJ2-7, the V gene TRBV27; weak D call: TRBD1 (6 bases). Deletions cut 8 bases from V and 7 bases from J, with 18 bases between. CDR1 MNHEY and CDR2 SMNVEV come from the germline V gene (reference sequence). This CDR3 has 13 residues.